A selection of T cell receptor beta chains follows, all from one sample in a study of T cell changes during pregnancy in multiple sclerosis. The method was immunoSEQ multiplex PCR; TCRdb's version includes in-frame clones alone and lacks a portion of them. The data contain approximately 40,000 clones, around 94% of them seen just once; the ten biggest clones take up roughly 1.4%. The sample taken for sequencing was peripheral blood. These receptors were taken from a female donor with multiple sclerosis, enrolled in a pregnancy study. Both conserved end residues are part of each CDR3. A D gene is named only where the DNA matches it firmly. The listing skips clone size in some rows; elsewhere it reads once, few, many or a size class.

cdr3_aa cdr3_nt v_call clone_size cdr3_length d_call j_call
CASSPQVSLRVNEQFF TGTGCCAGCAGCCCCCAAGTTTCCCTAAGGGTCAATGAGCAGTTCTTC TRBV7-9 NA 16 NA TRBJ2-1
CASSEQANYGYTF TGTGCCAGCAGTGAGCAAGCTAACTATGGCTACACCTTC TRBV2 NA 13 NA TRBJ1-2
CASSFKETQYF TGTGCCAGCAGCTTTAAAGAGACCCAGTACTTC TRBV7-2 NA 11 NA TRBJ2-5
CASGAGGAYTGELFF TGTGCTAGTGGTGCAGGGGGCGCCTACACCGGGGAGCTGTTTTTT TRBV12-5 NA 15 TRBD1 TRBJ2-2
CAWSVGEGRETQYF TGTGCCTGGAGTGTAGGGGAGGGGCGAGAGACCCAGTACTTC TRBV30 NA 14 TRBD2 TRBJ2-5
CASSMASGANVLTF TGTGCCAGCAGTATGGCCTCTGGGGCCAACGTCCTGACTTTC TRBV27 NA 14 NA TRBJ2-6
CASSPGTKASPGELFF TGTGCCAGCAGCCCGGGGACGAAGGCCAGCCCCGGGGAGCTGTTTTTT TRBV11-2 few 16 NA TRBJ2-2
CASSLDGTYGYTF TGCGCCAGCAGCTTGGACGGGACATATGGCTACACCTTC TRBV5-1 NA 13 NA TRBJ1-2
CAISATGQPMNTEAFF TGTGCCATCAGTGCTACGGGACAGCCCATGAACACTGAAGCTTTCTTT TRBV10-3 NA 16 TRBD1 TRBJ1-1
CASSQRGEAFF TGTGCCAGCAGCCAGCGGGGGGAAGCTTTCTTT TRBV4-2 NA 11 NA TRBJ1-1
CASSPDGVNRAEKNIQYF TGTGCCAGCAGCCCAGATGGGGTGAACAGGGCGGAAAAAAACATTCAGTACTTC TRBV7-2 NA 18 NA TRBJ2-4
CASSPPPGANTEAFF TGTGCCAGCTCACCCCCGCCAGGGGCGAACACTGAAGCTTTCTTT TRBV18 NA 15 NA TRBJ1-1
CASSQGLDSLDSYNEQFF TGTGCCAGCAGCCAAGGGTTAGACTCACTAGACTCCTACAATGAGCAGTTCTTC TRBV14 NA 18 NA TRBJ2-1
CASRAGGFYEQYF TGTGCCAGTAGAGCCGGGGGATTTTACGAGCAGTACTTC TRBV19 NA 13 NA TRBJ2-7
CASSPAGQGKVSNYGYTF TGTGCCAGCAGCCCGGCAGGACAGGGAAAAGTGTCCAACTATGGCTACACCTTC TRBV9 NA 18 TRBD1 TRBJ1-2
CASSFGGNEQFF TGTGCCAGCAGTTTTGGGGGGAATGAGCAGTTCTTC TRBV27 once 12 NA TRBJ2-1
CASRPDSRQPQHF TGTGCCAGCAGACCCGACAGTCGTCAGCCCCAGCATTTT TRBV6-5 NA 13 NA TRBJ1-5
CASSSPTGPGELFF TGTGCCAGCAGCTCCCCAACAGGGCCCGGGGAGCTGTTTTTT TRBV6-5 once 14 NA TRBJ2-2
CASKTGYSGPQHF TGTGCCAGCAAGACAGGGTATTCCGGGCCCCAGCATTTT TRBV2 NA 13 TRBD1 TRBJ1-5
CASSEAASGPYEQYF TGTGCCAGCAGTGAAGCCGCTAGCGGCCCCTACGAGCAGTACTTC TRBV6-1 NA 15 TRBD2 TRBJ2-7
CASSREVRVEQYF TGTGCCAGCAGCAGAGAGGTCCGGGTCGAGCAGTACTTC TRBV7-2 NA 13 NA TRBJ2-7
CASNLVGGSGGYTF TGTGCCAGCAATTTGGTAGGGGGGTCGGGAGGCTACACCTTC TRBV5-4 NA 14 NA TRBJ1-2
CATGSNYGYTF TGTGCCACAGGATCTAACTATGGCTACACCTTC TRBV2 NA 11 NA TRBJ1-2
CASRPGTDEKLFF TGCGCCAGCAGGCCCGGGACAGACGAAAAACTGTTTTTT TRBV5-1 NA 13 TRBD1 TRBJ1-4
CASNPGGLASYNEQFF TGCGCCAGCAACCCCGGGGGGCTAGCCTCCTACAATGAGCAGTTCTTC TRBV4-1 once 16 NA TRBJ2-1
CASSPTIEQLNEQFF TGTGCCAGCTCACCAACGATCGAACAGTTAAATGAGCAGTTCTTC TRBV18 NA 15 NA TRBJ2-1
CASSYRGEFPFGYTF TGTGCCAGCAGTTACCGGGGGGAATTCCCTTTCGGCTACACCTTC TRBV6-5 NA 15 NA TRBJ1-2
CASSEGTSGTDTQYF TGTGCCAGCAGTGAAGGGACTAGCGGCACAGATACGCAGTATTTT TRBV6-1 NA 15 TRBD2 TRBJ2-3
CASSVVGGRAFGTQYF TGTGCCAGCAGCGTAGTTGGCGGGAGGGCCTTTGGTACGCAGTATTTT TRBV9 NA 16 TRBD2 TRBJ2-3
CASSRRHGTGVLSNYGYTF TGTGCCAGTAGTAGAAGGCACGGGACAGGGGTTCTCTCTAACTATGGCTACACCTTC TRBV19 NA 19 TRBD1 TRBJ1-2
CASSLERGPSGGGYTF TGTGCCAGCAGCTTAGAGAGGGGACCGAGCGGGGGCGGCTACACCTTC TRBV7-2 NA 16 NA TRBJ1-2